The 10 T cell receptor beta chains in this list originate from one sample, sequenced in a study of regulatory T cells in long-lasting Graves disease. Time point described: persistent/refractory GD, antithyroid drugs over 5 years with positive TRAb. Construction of the TCR library relied on RNA isolated from PBMCs. Construction of the TCR beta libraries employed iRepertoire HTBI primers in conjunction with Arm-PCR of CDR3 regions. TCRdb ran MiXCR on the multiplex PCR reads and lists one entry per CDR3 protein. The sample includes 400,000 or so distinct CDR3 sequences, 23% seen only once; the top ten take about a quarter. Sequenced material: peripheral blood mononuclear cells (PBMCs), taken when the disease was refractory, from a patient treated with antithyroid drugs. These TCRs come from a female donor with Graves disease.

This clonotype appeared a single time. The chain recombines TRBV20-1 with TRBJ2-7, with 11 bases that match TRBD1. Trimming at V came to 3 bases and at J to 7 bases, leaving 8 bases not matched to a gene. Germline V gene data show CDR1 as DFQATT and CDR2 as SNEGSKA (reference sequence). This CDR3 comprises 14 residues. The CDR3 loop reads CSARIGQGAGEQYF. CDR3 nucleotides: TGCAGTGCTAGGATAGGACAGGGGGCGGGGGAGCAGTACTTC.

This clonotype was seen more than once but under ten times. V usage is TRBV11-2 and J usage is TRBJ2-6; D is uncertain. Per the germline V gene, CDR1 is SGHAT and CDR2 is FQNNGV. The V end was cut by 5 bases, the J end by 2 bases, with 13 bases between. CDR3 length: 16 residues. The CDR3 loop reads CASSKFEGPGANVLTF. The CDR3 nucleotides read TGTGCCAGCAGCAAGTTCGAAGGGCCTGGGGCCAACGTCCTGACTTTC.

This clonotype appeared many times. With a much larger clone just one base away, this may be a read error. This chain connects TRBV28 to TRBJ1-2, with D tentatively TRBD1 (6 bases). This CDR3 comprises 14 residues. Germline V lookup: CDR1 MDHEN, CDR2 SYDVKM. In nucleotides, the CDR3 is TGTACCAGCAGCAAGACAGGACTTAACTATGGCTACACCTTC. Amino acid sequence: CTSSKTGLNYGYTF.

This clonotype has a handful of counts. Possible read error: a much larger clone is one base away. The rearrangement links TRBV11-2 to TRBJ1-2; 7 nucleotides match TRBD1. Germline V gene lookup returns CDR1 SGHAT and CDR2 FQNNGV. The CDR3 is 15 amino acids. The CDR3 sequence: CASSTMTGRDYGYAF. Here the CDR3 DNA reads TGTGCCAGCAGCACAATGACAGGGAGGGACTATGGCTACGCCTTC.

This chain joins TRBV6-5 and TRBJ2-7, with 9 bases fitting TRBD2. V lost 2 bases, J lost 5 bases, and 10 bases stayed unmatched. CDR3 length: 16 amino acids. CDR1 is MNHEY and CDR2 is SVGAGI in the germline V gene. CDR3 in DNA: TGTGCCAGCAGTTACGGCTCGGCTAGCGGGATTCACGAGCAGTACTTC. Protein sequence: CASSYGSASGIHEQYF.

There are many counts of this clonotype. J is TRBJ2-7 and V is TRBV2; TRBD1 agrees at 10 bases. This CDR3 spans 13 amino acids. The V gene end was trimmed by 4 bases and the J gene end by 5 bases; junction bases not matched to a gene: 2. Per germline, CDR1 SNHLY and CDR2 FYNNEI. DNA for the CDR3: TGTGCCAGCAGTGGGGACAGGGGAGACGAGCAGTACTTC. Translating gives CASSGDRGDEQYF.

This clonotype was picked up many times. J is TRBJ1-1 and V is TRBV12-3 or TRBV12-4, with 7 bases identical to TRBD1. V shed 3 bases, J shed 3 bases, and the junction held 1 base outside the gene matches. There are 13 residues in the CDR3. CDR3 in amino acids: CASSFQGDTEAFF. For the CDR3, the DNA is TGTGCCAGCAGTTTTCAGGGGGACACTGAAGCTTTCTTT.

This clonotype came up a few times. This rearrangement joins TRBV30 to TRBJ2-7; 8 bases agree with TRBD2. The CDR3 runs 14 residues. After removal of 0 bases from V and 5 bases from J, the junction contained 6 bases not matched to a gene. Germline-derived CDR1 and CDR2 are GTSNPN and SVGIG (reference sequence). In nucleotides, the CDR3 is TGTGCCTGGAGTGTACAAGCGGGACTAGACGAGCAGTACTTC. Encoded protein: CAWSVQAGLDEQYF.

The chain has TRBV29-1 and TRBJ2-7; D not certain. CDR1 SQVTM and CDR2 ANQGSEA come from the germline V gene. CDR3 length: 13 amino acids. V shed 4 bases and J shed 0 bases, with 10 bases lying between them. The CDR3 DNA reads as TGCAGCGTTGTGGACGTTAACTCCTACGAGCAGTACTTC. Translated: CSVVDVNSYEQYF.

This clonotype has ten or more counts. The V call is TRBV28, the J call TRBJ2-5; TRBD2 agrees at 11 bases. With V trimmed by 5 bases and J by 5 bases, 7 bases remained unmatched. CDR1 is MDHEN, CDR2 SYDVKM, per germline. The CDR3 contains 15 residues. CDR3 coding DNA: TGTGCCAGCAGTCAAGAGACTAGCGGGACGGAGACCCAGTACTTC. Protein sequence: CASSQETSGTETQYF.